These 12 T cell receptor beta chains came from one sample sequenced in a study of regulatory T cells in long-lasting Graves disease. Indicated time point: newly diagnosed GD, antithyroid drugs for less than 3 months. Researchers made the TCR library from RNA that was extracted from PBMCs. According to the study, TCR beta libraries were built with iRepertoire HTBI primers and CDR3-region Arm-PCR. TCRdb used MiXCR to reprocess the multiplex PCR reads, holding one entry per CDR3 protein. The sample records about 540,000 distinct CDR3 sequences, about 14% being singletons. The same data also went into a second study, on T cells in Graves' hyperthyroidism and ophthalmopathy.

The material sequenced was peripheral blood mononuclear cells (PBMCs), taken at new diagnosis, from a patient treated with antithyroid drugs. These receptors originate from a man aged 25 to 45 with Graves disease.

This clonotype appeared many times. The V call is TRBV6-1, the J call TRBJ2-7, with D possibly being TRBD1 (6 bases). Trimming took 6 bases from V and 0 from J, leaving 15 bases between them. This CDR3 is 15 amino acids long. Germline assignment: CDR1 MNHNS and CDR2 SASEGT. The CDR3 here is CASSQAPTGSYEQYF. CDR3 in DNA: TGTGCCAGCAGCCAAGCCCCGACAGGCTCCTACGAGCAGTACTTC.

Ten or more counts support this clonotype. The chain couples TRBV11-3 to TRBJ2-1, with 9 bases lining up with TRBD1. CDR1 and CDR2 from the germline V gene are SGHNT and YENEEA. V lost 4 bases and J lost 6; bases outside the gene matches: 1. This CDR3 is 13 amino acids long. The CDR3 coding sequence is TGTGCCAGCAGCTCACAGGGGGCCAATGAGCAGTTCTTC. This gives the protein CASSSQGANEQFF.

This clonotype showed up many times. The V and J genes are TRBV7-3 and TRBJ1-2, with 7 bases aligning to TRBD1. V was clipped by 0 bases and J by 8 bases; unmatched bases: 9. Germline values: CDR1 SGHTA, CDR2 FQGTGA. The CDR3 contains 15 residues. Here the CDR3 DNA reads TGTGCCAGCAGCTTAACGGGCCTGACAGGGTCCGGCTACACCTTC. Protein: CASSLTGLTGSGYTF.

A word on this clonotype: A far larger clone lies a single base away; this is likely a read error. The J gene is TRBJ1-3, the V gene TRBV11-2; 9 positions agree with TRBD1. This CDR3 has 15 residues. From germline, CDR1 is SGHAT and CDR2 FQNNGV. The CDR3 bases are TGTGCCAGCAGCCTATTACAGGGGGCCGGAAACACCGTATATTTT. The encoded protein is CASSLLQGAGNTVYF.

This clonotype was detected many times. This chain joins TRBV12-3 or TRBV12-4 and TRBJ2-1; tentative D call: TRBD2 (5 bases). Trimming stripped 2 bases from V and 9 bases from J, with 17 bases between. The CDR3 loop spans 15 amino acids. Written as DNA, the CDR3 is TGTGCCAGCAGTTTATCAGGACTTATAGCGAGTGAGCAGTTCTTC. This encodes CASSLSGLIASEQFF.

This clonotype was detected only a few times. This chain links TRBV9 with TRBJ2-1; D gene uncertain. Germline CDR1 is SGDLS and CDR2 is YYNGEE. V lost 0 bases, J lost 3 bases, and 7 bases lay in between. The CDR3 has 14 residues. The chain's CDR3 is CASSVGLNYNEQFF. DNA for the CDR3: TGTGCCAGCAGCGTAGGGCTTAACTACAATGAGCAGTTCTTC.

V and J are TRBV28 and TRBJ2-3; the D is unclear. The CDR3 consists of 13 residues. Germline CDR1 MDHEN, CDR2 SYDVKM. V was clipped by 6 bases and J by 4 bases, with 11 bases between them. As DNA, the CDR3 is TGTGCCAGCAGACGATTCTTCCCAGATACGCAGTATTTT. Translation: CASRRFFPDTQYF.

The table lists this clonotype with many counts. The rearrangement uses TRBV19 and TRBJ2-7; 7 positions agree with TRBD1. Germline assignment: CDR1 LNHDA and CDR2 SQIVND (reference sequence). The V segment lost 6 bases and the J segment 0 bases; nucleotides outside the gene matches: 5. CDR3 length: 14 amino acids. CDR3 coding DNA: TGTGCCAGTAGCCGGGACAGTGCCTCCTACGAGCAGTACTTC. Encoded protein: CASSRDSASYEQYF.

This clonotype has a count of ten or more. V usage is TRBV27 and J usage is TRBJ2-7; perhaps D is TRBD1 or TRBD2 (5 bases each). Looked up from germline, CDR1 is MNHEY and CDR2 is SMNVEV (reference sequence). The CDR3 spans 15 residues. Trimming took off 3 bases at V and 2 bases at J, with 14 bases between the two ends. CDR3 DNA sequence: TGTGCCAGCAGTTTGTTTCTTCAGGGACCCTACGAGCAGTACTTC. Amino acids: CASSLFLQGPYEQYF.

This clonotype has a count of ten or more. V usage is TRBV10-2 and J usage is TRBJ2-5; D is undetermined. Trimming removed 0 bases at V and 4 bases at J, with 3 bases between. The germline gives CDR1 WSHSY, CDR2 SAAADI. This CDR3 region has 12 residues. Here the CDR3 DNA reads TGCGCCAGCAGTGAGTCGAGAGAGACCCAGTACTTC. It is translated as CASSESRETQYF.

In DNA, the CDR3 is TGTGCCAGCAGCCAGGGACTACCGGACCCTTTATACGAGCAGTACTTC. As protein: CASSQGLPDPLYEQYF. The chain links TRBV3-1 to TRBJ2-7; TRBD2 agrees at 7 bases. With V trimmed by 3 bases and J by 4 bases, 12 bases remained unmatched. This CDR3 region has 16 residues. Germline V gene lookup returns CDR1 LGHDT and CDR2 YNNKEL (reference sequence).

This clonotype was counted a few times. The genes are TRBV5-1 and TRBJ2-7, with 7 nucleotides matching TRBD1. This CDR3 comprises 18 residues. In germline, CDR1 is SGHRS, CDR2 YFSETQ. The ends lost 4 bases at V and 4 bases at J; junction bases unmatched: 20. In DNA form, the CDR3 reads TGCGCCAGCAGCACGATACCGGGACACCTTAAGGGGGCTTACGAGCAGTACTTC. It codes for CASSTIPGHLKGAYEQYF.